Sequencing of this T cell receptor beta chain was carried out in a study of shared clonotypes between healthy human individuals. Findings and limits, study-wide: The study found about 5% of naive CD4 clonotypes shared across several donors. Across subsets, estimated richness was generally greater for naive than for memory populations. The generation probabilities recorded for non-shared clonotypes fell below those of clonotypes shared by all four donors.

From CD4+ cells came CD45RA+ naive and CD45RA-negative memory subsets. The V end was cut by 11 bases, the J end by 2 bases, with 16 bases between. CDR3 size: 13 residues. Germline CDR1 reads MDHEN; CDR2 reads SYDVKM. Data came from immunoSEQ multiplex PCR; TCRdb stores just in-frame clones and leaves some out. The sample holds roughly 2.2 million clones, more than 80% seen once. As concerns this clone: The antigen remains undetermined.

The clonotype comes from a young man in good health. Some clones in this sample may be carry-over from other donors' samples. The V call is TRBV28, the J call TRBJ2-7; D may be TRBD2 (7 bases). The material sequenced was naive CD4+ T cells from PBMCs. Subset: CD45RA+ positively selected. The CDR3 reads CAARGGAPYEQYF. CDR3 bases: TGTGCCGCCAGGGGAGGGGCCCCCTACGAGCAGTACTTC.